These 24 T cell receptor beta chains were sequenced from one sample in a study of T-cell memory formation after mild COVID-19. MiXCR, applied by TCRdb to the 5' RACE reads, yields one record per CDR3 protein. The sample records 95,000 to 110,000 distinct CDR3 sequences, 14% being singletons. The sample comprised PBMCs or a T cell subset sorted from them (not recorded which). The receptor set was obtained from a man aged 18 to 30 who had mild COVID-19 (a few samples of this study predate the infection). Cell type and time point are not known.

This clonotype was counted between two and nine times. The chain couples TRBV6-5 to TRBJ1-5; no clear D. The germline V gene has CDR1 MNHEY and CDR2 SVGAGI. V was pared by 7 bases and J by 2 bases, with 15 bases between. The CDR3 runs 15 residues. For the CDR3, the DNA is TGTGCCAGCAACCCCTCCGGCGGGGGCAATCAGCCCCAGCATTTT. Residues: CASNPSGGGNQPQHF.

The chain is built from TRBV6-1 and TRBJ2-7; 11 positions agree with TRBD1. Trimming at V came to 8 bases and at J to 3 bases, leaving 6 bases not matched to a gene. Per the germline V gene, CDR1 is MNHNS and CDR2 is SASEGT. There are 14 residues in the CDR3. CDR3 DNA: TGTGCCAGCCGCGTCGGGACAGGGGGCTACGAGCAGTACTTC. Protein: CASRVGTGGYEQYF.

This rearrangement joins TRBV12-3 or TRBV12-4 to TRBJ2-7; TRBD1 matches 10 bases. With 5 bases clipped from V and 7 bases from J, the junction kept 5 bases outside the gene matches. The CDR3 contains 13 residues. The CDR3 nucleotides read TGTGCCAGCAGTCCGACAGGGGGCGTTGAGCAGTACGTC. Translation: CASSPTGGVEQYV.

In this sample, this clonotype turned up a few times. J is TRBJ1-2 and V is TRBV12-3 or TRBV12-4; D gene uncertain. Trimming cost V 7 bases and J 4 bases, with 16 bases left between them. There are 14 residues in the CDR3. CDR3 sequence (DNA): TGTGCCAGCACCAGACACCCGGGCGCCTATGGCTACACCTTC. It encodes CASTRHPGAYGYTF.

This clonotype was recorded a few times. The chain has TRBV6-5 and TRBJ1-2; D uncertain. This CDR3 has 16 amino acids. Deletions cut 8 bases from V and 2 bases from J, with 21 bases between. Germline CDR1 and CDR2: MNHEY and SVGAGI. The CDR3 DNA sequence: TGTGCCAGCGGTGGTGGTCGGTCGGGGTCCAACTATGGCTACACCTTC. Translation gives CASGGGRSGSNYGYTF.

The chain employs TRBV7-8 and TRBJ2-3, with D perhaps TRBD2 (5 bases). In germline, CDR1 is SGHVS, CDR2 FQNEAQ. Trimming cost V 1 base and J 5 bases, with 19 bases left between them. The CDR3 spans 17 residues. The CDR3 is CASSLDGLLDQIDTQYF. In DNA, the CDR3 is TGTGCCAGCAGCTTAGACGGACTCTTAGATCAGATAGATACGCAGTATTTT. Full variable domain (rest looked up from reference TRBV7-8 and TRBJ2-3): GAGVSQSPRYKVAKRGQDVALRCDPISGHVSLFWYQQALGQGPEFLTYFQNEAQLDKSGLPSDRFFAERPEGSVSTLKIQRTQQEDSAVYLCASSLDGLLDQIDTQYFGPGTRLTVL.

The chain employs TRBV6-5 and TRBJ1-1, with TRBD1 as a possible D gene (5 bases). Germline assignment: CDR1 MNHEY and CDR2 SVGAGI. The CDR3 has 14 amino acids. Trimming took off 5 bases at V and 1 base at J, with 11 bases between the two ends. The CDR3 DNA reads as TGTGCCAGCAGTCACGGGACGCCGAACACTGAAGCTTTCTTT. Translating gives CASSHGTPNTEAFF.

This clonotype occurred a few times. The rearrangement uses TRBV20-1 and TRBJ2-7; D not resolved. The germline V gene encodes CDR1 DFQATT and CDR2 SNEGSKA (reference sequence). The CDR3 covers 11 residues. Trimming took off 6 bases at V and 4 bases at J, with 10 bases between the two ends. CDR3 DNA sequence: TGCAGTGCCGAGGTAGGGTACGAGCAGTACTTC. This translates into CSAEVGYEQYF.

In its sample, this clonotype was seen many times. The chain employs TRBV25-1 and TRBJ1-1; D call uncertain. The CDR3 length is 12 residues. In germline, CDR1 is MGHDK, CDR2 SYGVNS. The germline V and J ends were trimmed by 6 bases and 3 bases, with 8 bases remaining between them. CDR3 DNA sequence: TGTGCCAGCAGGTGGGGATACACTGAAGCTTTCTTT. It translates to CASRWGYTEAFF.

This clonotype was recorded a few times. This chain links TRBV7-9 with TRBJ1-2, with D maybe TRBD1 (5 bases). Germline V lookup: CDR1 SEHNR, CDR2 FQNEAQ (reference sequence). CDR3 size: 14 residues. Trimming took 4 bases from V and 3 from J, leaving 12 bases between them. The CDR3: CASSWVREDYGYTF. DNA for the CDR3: TGTGCCAGCAGCTGGGTCAGGGAGGACTATGGCTACACCTTC.

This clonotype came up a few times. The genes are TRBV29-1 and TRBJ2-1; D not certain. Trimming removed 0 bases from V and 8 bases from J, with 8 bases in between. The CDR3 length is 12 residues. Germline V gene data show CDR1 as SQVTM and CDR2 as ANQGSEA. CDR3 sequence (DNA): TGCAGCGTTGAAGACGGCGATGATGAGCAGTTCTTC. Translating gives CSVEDGDDEQFF.

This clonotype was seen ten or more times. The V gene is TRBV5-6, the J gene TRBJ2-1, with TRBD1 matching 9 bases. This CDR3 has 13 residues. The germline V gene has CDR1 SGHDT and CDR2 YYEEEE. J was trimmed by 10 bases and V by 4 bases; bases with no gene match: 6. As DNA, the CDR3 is TGTGCCAGCAGCCTCTACAGGGGGCGGGAGCAGTTCTTC. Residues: CASSLYRGREQFF.

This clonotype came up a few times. In nucleotides, the CDR3 is TGCAGTGGGGGGTTTCGAGTGGGGACTAACTATGGCTACACCTTC. As protein: CSGGFRVGTNYGYTF. The rearrangement links TRBV20-1 to TRBJ1-2; weak D call: TRBD1 (5 bases). The germline CDR1 and CDR2 sequences are DFQATT and SNEGSKA (reference sequence). The CDR3 has 15 residues. V was shortened by 7 bases and J by 0 bases, with 18 bases between the two germline ends.

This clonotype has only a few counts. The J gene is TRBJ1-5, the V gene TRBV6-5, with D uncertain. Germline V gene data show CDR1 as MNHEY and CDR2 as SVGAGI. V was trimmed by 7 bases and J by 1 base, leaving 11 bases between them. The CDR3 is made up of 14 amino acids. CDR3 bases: TGTGCCAGCAAGGAGGATCCGAGCAATCAGCCCCAGCATTTT. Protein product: CASKEDPSNQPQHF.

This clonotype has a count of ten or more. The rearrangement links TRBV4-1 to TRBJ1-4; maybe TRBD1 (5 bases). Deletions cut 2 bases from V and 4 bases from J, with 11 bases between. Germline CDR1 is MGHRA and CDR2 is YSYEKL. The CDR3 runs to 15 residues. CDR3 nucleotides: TGCGCCAGCAGCCAATCTACAGGCCTTAATGAAAAACTGTTTTTT. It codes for CASSQSTGLNEKLFF.

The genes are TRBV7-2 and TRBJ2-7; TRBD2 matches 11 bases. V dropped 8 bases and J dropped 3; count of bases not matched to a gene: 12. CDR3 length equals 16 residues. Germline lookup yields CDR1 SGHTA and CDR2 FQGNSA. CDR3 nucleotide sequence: TGTGCCAGCGCGAATGGGACTAGCGGAAGAAACTACGAGCAGTACGTC. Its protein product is CASANGTSGRNYEQYV.

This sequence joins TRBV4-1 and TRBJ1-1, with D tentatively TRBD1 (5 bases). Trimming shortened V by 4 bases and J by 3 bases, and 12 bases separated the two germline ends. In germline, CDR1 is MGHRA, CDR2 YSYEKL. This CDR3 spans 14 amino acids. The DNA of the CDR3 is TGCGCCAGCAGCCCAATGCAGGGTGACACTGAAGCTTTCTTT. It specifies CASSPMQGDTEAFF.

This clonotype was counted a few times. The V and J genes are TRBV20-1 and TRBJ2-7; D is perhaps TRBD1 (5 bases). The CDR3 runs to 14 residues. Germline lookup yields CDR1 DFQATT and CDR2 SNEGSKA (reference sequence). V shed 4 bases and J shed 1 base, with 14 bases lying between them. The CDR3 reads CSAKGAFWSYEQYV. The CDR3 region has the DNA TGCAGTGCTAAAGGGGCTTTTTGGTCCTACGAGCAGTACGTC.

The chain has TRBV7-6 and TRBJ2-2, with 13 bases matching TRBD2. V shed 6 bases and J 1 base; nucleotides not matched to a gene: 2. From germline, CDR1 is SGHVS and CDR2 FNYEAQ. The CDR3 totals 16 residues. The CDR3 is CASSRLAGGNTGELFF. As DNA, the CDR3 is TGTGCCAGCAGTCGACTAGCGGGGGGGAACACCGGGGAGCTGTTTTTT.

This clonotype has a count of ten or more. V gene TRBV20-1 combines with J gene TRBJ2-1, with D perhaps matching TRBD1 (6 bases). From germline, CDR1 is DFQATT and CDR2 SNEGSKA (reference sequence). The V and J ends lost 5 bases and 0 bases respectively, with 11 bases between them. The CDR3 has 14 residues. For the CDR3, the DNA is TGCAGTGCTCAGGACAGCAGCTCCTACAATGAGCAGTTCTTC. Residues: CSAQDSSSYNEQFF.

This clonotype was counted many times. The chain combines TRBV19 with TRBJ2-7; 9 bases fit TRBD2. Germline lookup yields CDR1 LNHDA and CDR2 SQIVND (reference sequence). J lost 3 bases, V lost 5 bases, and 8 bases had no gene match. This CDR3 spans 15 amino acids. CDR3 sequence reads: CASSSPLAGNYEQYF. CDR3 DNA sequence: TGTGCCAGTAGTTCGCCTCTAGCGGGGAACTACGAGCAGTACTTC. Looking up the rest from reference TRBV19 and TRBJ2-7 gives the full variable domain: DGGITQSPKYLFRKEGQNVTLSCEQNLNHDAMYWYRQDPGQGLRLIYYSQIVNDFQKGDIAEGYSVSREKKESFPLTVTSAQKNPTAFYLCASSSPLAGNYEQYFGPGTRLTVT.

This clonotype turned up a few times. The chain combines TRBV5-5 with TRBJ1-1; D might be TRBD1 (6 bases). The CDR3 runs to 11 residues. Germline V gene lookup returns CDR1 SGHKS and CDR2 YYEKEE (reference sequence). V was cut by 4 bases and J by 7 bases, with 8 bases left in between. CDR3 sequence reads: CASSGTIEAFF. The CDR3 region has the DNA TGTGCCAGCAGCGGGACAATTGAAGCTTTCTTT.

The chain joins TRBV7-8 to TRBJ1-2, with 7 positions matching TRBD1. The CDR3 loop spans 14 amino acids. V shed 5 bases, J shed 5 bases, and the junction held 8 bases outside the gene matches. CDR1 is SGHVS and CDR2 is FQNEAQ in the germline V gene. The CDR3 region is CASSDRVWEYGYTF. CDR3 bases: TGTGCCAGCAGCGACAGGGTGTGGGAATATGGCTACACCTTC.

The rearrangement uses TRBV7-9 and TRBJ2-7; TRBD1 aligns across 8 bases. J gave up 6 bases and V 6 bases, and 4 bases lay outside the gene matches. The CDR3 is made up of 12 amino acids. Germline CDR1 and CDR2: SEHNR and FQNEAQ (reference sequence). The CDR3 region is CASRDTGGEQYF. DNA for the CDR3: TGTGCCAGCAGAGATACAGGGGGCGAGCAGTACTTC.